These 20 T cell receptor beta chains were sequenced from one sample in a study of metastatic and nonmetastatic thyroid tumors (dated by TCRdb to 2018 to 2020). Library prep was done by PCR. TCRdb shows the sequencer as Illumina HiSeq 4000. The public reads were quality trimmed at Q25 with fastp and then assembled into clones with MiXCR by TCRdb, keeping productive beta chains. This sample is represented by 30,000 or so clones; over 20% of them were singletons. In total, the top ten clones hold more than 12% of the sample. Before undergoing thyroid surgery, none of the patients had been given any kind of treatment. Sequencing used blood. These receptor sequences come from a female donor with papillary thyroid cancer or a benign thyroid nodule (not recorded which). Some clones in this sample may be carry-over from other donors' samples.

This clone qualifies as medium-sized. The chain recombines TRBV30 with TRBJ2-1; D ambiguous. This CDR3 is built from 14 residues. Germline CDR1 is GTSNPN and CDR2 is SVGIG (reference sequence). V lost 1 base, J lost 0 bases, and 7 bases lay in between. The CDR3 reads CAWSGMSSYNEQFF. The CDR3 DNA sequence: TGTGCCTGGAGTGGGATGAGCTCCTACAATGAGCAGTTCTTC.

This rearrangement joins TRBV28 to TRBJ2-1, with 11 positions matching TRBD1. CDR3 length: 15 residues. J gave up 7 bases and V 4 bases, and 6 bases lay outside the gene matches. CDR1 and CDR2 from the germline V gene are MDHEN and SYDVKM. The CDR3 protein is CASSSKGQGANEQFF. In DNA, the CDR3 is TGTGCCAGCAGTTCAAAAGGACAGGGGGCAAATGAGCAGTTCTTC.

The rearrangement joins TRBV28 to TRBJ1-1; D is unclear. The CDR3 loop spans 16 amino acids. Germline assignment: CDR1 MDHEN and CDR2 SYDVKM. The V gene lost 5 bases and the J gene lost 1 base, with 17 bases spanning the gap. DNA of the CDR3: TGTGCCAGCAGTCCCCCGGGAGGGTTTCGGAACACTGAAGCTTTCTTT. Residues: CASSPPGGFRNTEAFF.

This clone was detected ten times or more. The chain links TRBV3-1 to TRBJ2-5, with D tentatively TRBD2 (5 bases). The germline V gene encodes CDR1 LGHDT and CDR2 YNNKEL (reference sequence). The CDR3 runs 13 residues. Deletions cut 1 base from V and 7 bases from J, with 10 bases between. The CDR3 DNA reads TGTGCCAGCAGCCAAGCCAGCCGGGGGACCCAGTACTTC. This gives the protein CASSQASRGTQYF.

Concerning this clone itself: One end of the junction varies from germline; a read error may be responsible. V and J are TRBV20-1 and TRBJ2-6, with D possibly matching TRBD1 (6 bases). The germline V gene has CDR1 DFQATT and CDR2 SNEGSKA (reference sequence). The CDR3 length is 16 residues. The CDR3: CSVRPTGGSGANVLTF. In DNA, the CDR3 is TGCAGTGTTAGGCCGACAGGTGGCTCTGGGGCAAACGTCCTGACTTTC.

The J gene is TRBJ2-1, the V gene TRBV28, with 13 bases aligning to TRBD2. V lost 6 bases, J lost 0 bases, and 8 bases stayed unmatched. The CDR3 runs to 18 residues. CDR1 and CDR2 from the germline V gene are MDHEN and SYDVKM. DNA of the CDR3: TGTGCCAGCAGCACAACTAGCGGGAGGGCAAGCTCCTACAATGAGCAGTTCTTC. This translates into CASSTTSGRASSYNEQFF.

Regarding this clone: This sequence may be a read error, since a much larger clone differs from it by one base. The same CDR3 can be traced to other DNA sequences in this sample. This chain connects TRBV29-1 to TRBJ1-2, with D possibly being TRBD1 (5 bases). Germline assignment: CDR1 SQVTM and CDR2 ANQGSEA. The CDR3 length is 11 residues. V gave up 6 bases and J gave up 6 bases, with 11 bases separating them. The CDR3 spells CSVPGGDGYTF. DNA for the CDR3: TGCAGCGTGCCTGGGGGGGATGGCTACACCTTC.

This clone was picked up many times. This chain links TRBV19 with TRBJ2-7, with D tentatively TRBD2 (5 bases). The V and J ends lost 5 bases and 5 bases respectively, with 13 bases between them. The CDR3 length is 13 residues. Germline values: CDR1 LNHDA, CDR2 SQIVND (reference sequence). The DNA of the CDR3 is TGTGCCAGTAGTCTATCTAACGGGGACGAGCAGTACTTC. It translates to CASSLSNGDEQYF. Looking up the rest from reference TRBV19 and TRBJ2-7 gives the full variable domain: DGGITQSPKYLFRKEGQNVTLSCEQNLNHDAMYWYRQDPGQGLRLIYYSQIVNDFQKGDIAEGYSVSREKKESFPLTVTSAQKNPTAFYLCASSLSNGDEQYFGPGTRLTVT.

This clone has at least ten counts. DNA for the CDR3: TGCGCCAGCCGGGAATTTTCGGGCACAGATACGCAGTATTTT. This sequence encodes CASREFSGTDTQYF. The J gene is TRBJ2-3, the V gene TRBV5-1, with D perhaps TRBD2 (5 bases). The CDR3 is 14 residues long. Trimming pared 7 bases from V and 1 base from J, leaving 13 bases between. CDR1 is SGHRS and CDR2 is YFSETQ in the germline V gene.

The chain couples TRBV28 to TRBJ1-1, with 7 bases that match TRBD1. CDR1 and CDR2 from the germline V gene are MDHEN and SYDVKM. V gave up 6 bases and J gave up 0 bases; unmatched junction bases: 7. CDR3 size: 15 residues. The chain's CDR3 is CASSPWGQMNTEAFF. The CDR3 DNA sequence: TGTGCCAGCAGCCCGTGGGGACAGATGAACACTGAAGCTTTCTTT.

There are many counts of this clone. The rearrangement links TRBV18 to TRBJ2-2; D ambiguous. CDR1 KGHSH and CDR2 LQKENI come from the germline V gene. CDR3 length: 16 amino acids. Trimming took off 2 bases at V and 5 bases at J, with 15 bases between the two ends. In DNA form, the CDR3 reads TGTGCCAGCTCACCATTACCGGCCGAAAGGACCGGGGAGCTGTTTTTT. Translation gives CASSPLPAERTGELFF.

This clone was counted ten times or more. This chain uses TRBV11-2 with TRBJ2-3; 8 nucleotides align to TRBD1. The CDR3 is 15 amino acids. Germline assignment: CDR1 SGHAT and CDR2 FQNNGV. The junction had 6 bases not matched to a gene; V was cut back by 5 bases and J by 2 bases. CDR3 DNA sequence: TGTGCCAGCAGCCCGCAGGGGGCTAACACAGATACGCAGTATTTT. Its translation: CASSPQGANTDTQYF.

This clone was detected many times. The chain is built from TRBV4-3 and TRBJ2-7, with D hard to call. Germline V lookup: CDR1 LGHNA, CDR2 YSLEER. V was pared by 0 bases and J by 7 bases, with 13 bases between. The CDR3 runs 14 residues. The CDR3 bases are TGCGCCAGCAGCCAAGATAGGGCTGCTTGGGAGCAGTACTTC. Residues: CASSQDRAAWEQYF.

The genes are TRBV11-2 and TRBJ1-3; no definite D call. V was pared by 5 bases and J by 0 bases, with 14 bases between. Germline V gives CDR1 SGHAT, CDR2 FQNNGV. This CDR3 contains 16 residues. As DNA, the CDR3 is TGTGCCAGCAGCGAACAGAGTCCTAGCTCTGGAAACACCATATATTTT. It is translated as CASSEQSPSSGNTIYF.

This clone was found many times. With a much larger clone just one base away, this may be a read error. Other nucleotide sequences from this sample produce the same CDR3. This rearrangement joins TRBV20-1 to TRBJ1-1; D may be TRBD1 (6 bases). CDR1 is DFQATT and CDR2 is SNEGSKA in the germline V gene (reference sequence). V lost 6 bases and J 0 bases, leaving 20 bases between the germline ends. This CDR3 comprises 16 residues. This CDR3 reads CSARGRSALLNTEAFF. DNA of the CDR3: TGCAGTGCCAGGGGTAGATCCGCCCTCTTGAACACTGAAGCTTTCTTT.

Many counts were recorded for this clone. In DNA, the CDR3 is TGTGCCAGCCGCTCGGGCAATCAGCCCCAGCATTTT. Its translation is CASRSGNQPQHF. The rearrangement joins TRBV27 to TRBJ1-5, with no clear D. The V and J ends lost 8 bases and 2 bases respectively, with 7 bases between them. There are 12 residues in the CDR3. Germline loops: CDR1 MNHEY, CDR2 SMNVEV (reference sequence).

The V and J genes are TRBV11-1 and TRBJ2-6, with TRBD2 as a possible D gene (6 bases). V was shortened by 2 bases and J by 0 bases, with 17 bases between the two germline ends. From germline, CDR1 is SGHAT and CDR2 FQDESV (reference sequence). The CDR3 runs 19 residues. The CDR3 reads CASSLTGRIEVSGANVLTF. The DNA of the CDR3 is TGTGCCAGCAGCTTAACGGGGAGGATAGAGGTCTCTGGGGCCAACGTCCTGACTTTC.

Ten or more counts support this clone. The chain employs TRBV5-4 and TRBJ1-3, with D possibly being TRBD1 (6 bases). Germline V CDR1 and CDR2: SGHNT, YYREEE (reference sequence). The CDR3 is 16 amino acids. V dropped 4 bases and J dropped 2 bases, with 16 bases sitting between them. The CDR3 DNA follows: TGTGCCAGCAGCCAGGGAGGGACACCTACTGGAAACACCATATATTTT. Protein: CASSQGGTPTGNTIYF.

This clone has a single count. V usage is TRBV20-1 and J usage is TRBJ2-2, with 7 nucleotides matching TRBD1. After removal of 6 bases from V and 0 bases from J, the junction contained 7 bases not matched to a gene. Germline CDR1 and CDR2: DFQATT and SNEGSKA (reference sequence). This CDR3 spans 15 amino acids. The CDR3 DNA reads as TGCAGTGCGCCCAGACAGGGATCGAACACCGGGGAGCTGTTTTTT. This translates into CSAPRQGSNTGELFF.

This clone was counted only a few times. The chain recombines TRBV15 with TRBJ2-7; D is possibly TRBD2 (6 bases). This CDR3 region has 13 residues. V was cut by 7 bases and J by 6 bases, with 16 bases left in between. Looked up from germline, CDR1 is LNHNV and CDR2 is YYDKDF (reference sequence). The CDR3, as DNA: TGTGCCACCAACGAAGGGTTCGGGGGCGAGCAGTACTTC. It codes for CATNEGFGGEQYF.